This T cell receptor (beta chain) derives from a study of blood T cell repertoires in COVID-19. Study-level background: Samples representing acute and convalescent COVID-19 were sourced from the United States, Italy and Spain.

With 0 bases removed from V and 4 bases from J, the gap between germline ends came to 16 bases. Germline-derived CDR1 and CDR2 are MNHNS and SASEGT. The CDR3 spans 17 residues. In the source study's methods: Nucleated cell counts were estimated from reference gene primer amplification. Profiling relied on immunoSEQ multiplex PCR, and the TCRdb table lists in-frame clones only, not all of them. The V and J calls and the clone size are those of that table, but D and trimming were determined from the DNA. The profile shows around 270,000 clones, under 85% of them singletons. Sequencing input: peripheral blood. This TCR came from a human donor with COVID-19, enrolled during active disease. The donor label of this sample is uncertain. The chain links TRBV6-1 to TRBJ1-3, with no clear D. Written as DNA, the CDR3 is TGTGCCAGCAGTGAAGCGCTAGGACCGGGCGGGGGAAACACCATATATTTT. Translation: CASSEALGPGGGNTIYF.